This is a list of T cell receptor beta chains from one sample in a study of shared clonotypes between healthy human individuals. Sequencing was performed with immunoSEQ multiplex PCR; in TCRdb, only in-frame clones are kept and a portion is missing. The sample has approximately 530,000 clones, about 96% seen once. Sequencing used naive CD4+ T cells sorted from blood. The source of these receptors is a woman aged 30 to 39 in good health. Each CDR3 is given with its conserved first and last residue. A D gene is named only where the DNA matches it firmly. Expanded clones are given a class, and other clones once, few, many or no size at all.

clone_size	cdr3_length	v_call	d_call	j_call	cdr3_aa	cdr3_nt
NA	16	TRBV6-5	NA	TRBJ2-7	CASSLVRAVYSYEQYF	TGTGCCAGCAGTTTGGTGAGAGCGGTTTACTCCTACGAGCAGTACTTC
NA	16	TRBV25-1	NA	TRBJ2-7	CASSARGAGRLYEQYF	TGTGCCAGCAGCGCCCGGGGGGCGGGCCGACTCTACGAGCAGTACTTC
NA	12	TRBV11-2	NA	TRBJ2-2	CASSPDGRALFF	TGTGCCAGCAGCCCCGACGGGAGAGCGCTGTTTTTT
once	11	TRBV30	NA	TRBJ1-2	CAWSTLYGYTF	TGTGCCTGGAGTACGTTATATGGCTACACCTTC
NA	13	TRBV7-9	TRBD1	TRBJ2-5	CASRDRGPETQYF	TGTGCCAGCAGGGACAGGGGGCCAGAGACCCAGTACTTC
NA	15	TRBV19	NA	TRBJ2-7	CASSIVGSPSYEQYF	TGTGCCAGTAGTATAGTGGGCAGCCCTTCCTACGAGCAGTACTTC
few	13	TRBV2	NA	TRBJ1-1	CASSEGLNTEAFF	TGTGCCAGCAGTGAGGGGCTGAACACTGAAGCTTTCTTT
NA	17	TRBV6-1	TRBD2	TRBJ2-7	CASSEYPMRGSSYEQYF	TGTGCCAGCAGTGAATACCCGATGCGGGGGAGCTCCTACGAGCAGTACTTC
NA	13	TRBV18	NA	TRBJ2-7	CASSQTATYEQYF	TGTGCCAGCTCACAGACAGCTACCTACGAGCAGTACTTC
NA	14	TRBV11-1	NA	TRBJ2-7	CASSLAQYTYEQYF	TGTGCCAGCAGCTTAGCCCAGTATACCTACGAGCAGTACTTC
once	15	TRBV5-1	NA	TRBJ1-2	CASSLAETRHRGYTF	TGCGCCAGCAGCTTGGCCGAAACCCGACATCGCGGCTACACCTTC
once	15	TRBV5-4	TRBD2	TRBJ2-7	CASSLTAGGYYEQYF	TGTGCCAGCAGCTTGACCGCGGGAGGGTACTACGAGCAGTACTTC
NA	13	TRBV27	TRBD1	TRBJ1-1	CASSLTGVGEAFF	TGTGCCAGCAGCTTAACAGGGGTGGGTGAAGCTTTCTTT
NA	15	TRBV28	NA	TRBJ2-7	CASSSTGHPPYEQYF	TGTGCCAGCAGTTCGACGGGACATCCGCCCTACGAGCAGTACTTC
NA	16	TRBV28	TRBD2	TRBJ2-3	CASSPRLAGSLHTQYF	TGTGCCAGCAGTCCCCGACTAGCGGGAAGTTTACATACGCAGTATTTT
once	15	TRBV5-8	TRBD2	TRBJ2-1	CASSKGLASYNEQFF	TGTGCCAGCAGCAAGGGACTAGCGAGTTACAATGAGCAGTTCTTC
NA	13	TRBV29-1	TRBD2	TRBJ2-5	CSATGLAGETQYF	TGCAGCGCCACGGGACTAGCCGGAGAGACCCAGTACTTC
NA	18	TRBV4-2	TRBD2	TRBJ2-3	CASSQEFASSGRTDTQYF	TGTGCCAGCAGCCAAGAATTCGCGTCTAGCGGGAGAACAGATACGCAGTATTTT
NA	16	TRBV18	NA	TRBJ1-5	CASSPDAGPLVGPQHF	TGTGCCAGCTCACCTGACGCGGGGCCGCTAGTGGGTCCCCAGCATTTT
NA	14	TRBV27	TRBD2	TRBJ2-2	CASSRGRHTGELFF	TGTGCCAGCAGCCGCGGGAGACACACCGGGGAGCTGTTTTTT
once	18	TRBV7-9	TRBD2	TRBJ2-1	CASRIRIGSGNGRDEQFF	TGTGCCAGCAGAATCCGGATAGGTAGCGGGAATGGGAGGGATGAGCAGTTCTTC
few	14	TRBV6-5	NA	TRBJ1-3	CASRPRVSGNTIYF	TGTGCCAGCAGACCCAGGGTCTCTGGAAACACCATATATTTT
NA	13	TRBV5-1	NA	TRBJ1-2	CASSSDGQFLVTF	TGCGCCAGCAGCTCGGACGGACAGTTTCTTGTCACCTTC
NA	16	TRBV14	TRBD1	TRBJ1-4	CASSPGTASNSEKLFF	TGTGCCAGCAGCCCTGGGACAGCGAGCAATAGCGAAAAACTGTTTTTT
NA	20	TRBV4-1	TRBD1	TRBJ1-1	CASSFRPERETGGVNTEAFF	TGCGCCAGCAGCTTCCGCCCCGAAAGAGAGACAGGGGGGGTGAACACTGAAGCTTTCTTT
NA	17	TRBV7-9	TRBD2	TRBJ2-7	CASSPRLSAGGDYEQYF	TGTGCCAGCAGCCCGAGGCTTTCGGCGGGAGGAGATTACGAGCAGTACTTC
NA	18	TRBV27	NA	TRBJ2-1	CASSVLRQGGAFESEQFF	TGTGCCAGCAGCGTCCTCCGTCAAGGGGGGGCGTTTGAGTCAGAGCAGTTCTTC
NA	17	TRBV7-8	TRBD1	TRBJ1-6	CASRDGVQGVNNSPLHF	TGTGCCAGCAGGGATGGTGTGCAGGGGGTGAATAATTCACCCCTCCACTTT
NA	18	TRBV5-4	TRBD2	TRBJ2-5	CASSPRLAGEGSQETQYF	TGTGCCAGCAGCCCGAGGTTAGCGGGAGAGGGGTCCCAAGAGACCCAGTACTTC
NA	12	TRBV28	TRBD1	TRBJ1-2	CASITQGSGYTF	TGTGCCAGCATAACACAGGGGTCTGGCTACACCTTC
NA	17	TRBV18	NA	TRBJ1-1	CASSPFRDTKGNTEAFF	TGTGCCAGCTCACCTTTTAGGGACACCAAGGGGAACACTGAAGCTTTCTTT
NA	15	TRBV19	NA	TRBJ1-6	CASSEDRAYNSPLHF	TGTGCCAGTAGTGAAGACAGAGCCTATAATTCACCCCTCCACTTT
NA	16	TRBV28	NA	TRBJ1-5	CASSSSDRNRNQPQHF	TGTGCCAGCAGTTCTTCCGACAGGAACCGCAATCAGCCCCAGCATTTT
once	14	TRBV7-2	TRBD2	TRBJ2-7	CASSSTSGLYEQYF	TGTGCCAGCAGTTCGACTAGCGGGCTCTACGAGCAGTACTTC
NA	14	TRBV15	NA	TRBJ1-5	CATSNSGTSQPQHF	TGTGCCACCAGCAACTCAGGGACAAGCCAGCCCCAGCATTTT
NA	16	TRBV25-1	NA	TRBJ1-6	CASSEHPSSYNSPLHF	TGTGCCAGCAGTGAACACCCAAGCTCCTATAATTCACCCCTCCACTTT
once	13	TRBV11-3	NA	TRBJ2-7	CASSLGRTYEQYF	TGTGCCAGCAGCTTAGGCCGGACCTACGAGCAGTACTTC
NA	13	TRBV28	NA	TRBJ2-7	CASTSTRGPEQYF	TGTGCCAGCACCTCCACCCGGGGTCCCGAGCAGTACTTC
NA	15	TRBV5-1	TRBD2	TRBJ2-1	CASSSRLAGYNEQFF	TGCGCCAGCAGCTCCCGACTAGCGGGCTACAATGAGCAGTTCTTC
NA	14	TRBV7-6	NA	TRBJ2-7	CASSLAPASYEQYF	TGTGCCAGCAGCTTAGCTCCAGCCTCCTACGAGCAGTACTTC
NA	16	TRBV29-1	NA	TRBJ2-7	CSVVGGGGTASHEQYF	TGCAGCGTTGTGGGGGGCGGTGGGACCGCCTCCCACGAGCAGTACTTC
once	15	TRBV28	NA	TRBJ2-7	CASSAHTGKSYEQYF	TGTGCCAGCAGTGCCCACACAGGAAAGTCCTACGAGCAGTACTTC